This TCR beta chain was sequenced in a study of blood T cell repertoires in COVID-19. Across the whole study: Samples representing acute and convalescent COVID-19 were sourced from the United States, Italy and Spain. From T cells, B-cell-depleted T cells, or PBMCs came the material, which was cDNA or gDNA.

One Seattle source followed patients from active infection through their disease course. TCRdb's table, derived via immunoSEQ multiplex PCR, lists solely in-frame clones and lacks some. The table shows roughly 320,000 clones, with 75% to 90% occurring only once. The CDR3 is 14 residues long. CDR1 is MNHEY and CDR2 is SVGAGI in the germline V gene. Between the trimmed V and J ends, which lost 5 bases and 0 bases, there was a span of 10 bases. The origin of this receptor is a woman aged 50 to 65 with COVID-19, enrolled during active disease. Sequencing input: peripheral blood. The V gene is TRBV6-5, the J gene TRBJ1-1; weak D call: TRBD1 (6 bases). For the CDR3, the DNA is TGTGCCAGCAGTACAGGACAGATGAACACTGAAGCTTTCTTT. This gives the protein CASSTGQMNTEAFF.